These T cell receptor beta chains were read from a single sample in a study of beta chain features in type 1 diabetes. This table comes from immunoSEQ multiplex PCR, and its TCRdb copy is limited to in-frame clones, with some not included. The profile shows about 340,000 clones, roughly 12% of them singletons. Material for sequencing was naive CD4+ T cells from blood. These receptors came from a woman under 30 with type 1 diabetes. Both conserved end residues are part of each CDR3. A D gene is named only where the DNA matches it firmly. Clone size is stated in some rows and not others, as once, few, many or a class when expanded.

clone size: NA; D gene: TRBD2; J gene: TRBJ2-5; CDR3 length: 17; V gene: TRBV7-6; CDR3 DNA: TGTGCCAGCAGCTTAGTTATCCCGACTAGCGGACAAGAGACCCAGTACTTC; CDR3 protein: CASSLVIPTSGQETQYF
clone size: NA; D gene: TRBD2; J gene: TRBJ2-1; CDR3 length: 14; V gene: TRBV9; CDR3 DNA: TGTGCCAGCAGCGTCCGGGAGGGGGGCTATGAGCAGTTCTTC; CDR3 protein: CASSVREGGYEQFF
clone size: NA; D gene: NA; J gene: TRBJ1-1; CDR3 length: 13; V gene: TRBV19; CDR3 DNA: TGTGCCAGTAGGCCTACAGGGAACACTGAAGCTTTCTTT; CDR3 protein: CASRPTGNTEAFF
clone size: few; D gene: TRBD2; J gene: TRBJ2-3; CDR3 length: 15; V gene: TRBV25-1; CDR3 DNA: TGTGCCAGCAGTCCCCGGGTAGCGGGAACAGATACGCAGTATTTT; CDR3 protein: CASSPRVAGTDTQYF
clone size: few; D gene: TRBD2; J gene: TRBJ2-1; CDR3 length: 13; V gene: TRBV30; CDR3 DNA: TGTGCCTGGAGGGTAGCGGGGTACAATGAGCAGTTCTTC; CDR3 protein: CAWRVAGYNEQFF
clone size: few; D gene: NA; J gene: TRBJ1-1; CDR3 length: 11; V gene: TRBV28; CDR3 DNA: TGTGCCAGCACCAGTAACACTGAAGCTTTCTTT; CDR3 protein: CASTSNTEAFF
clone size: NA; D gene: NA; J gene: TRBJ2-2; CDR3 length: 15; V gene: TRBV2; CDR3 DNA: TGTGCCAGCAGTGTTCGACTACCCAACACCGGGGAGCTGTTTTTT; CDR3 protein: CASSVRLPNTGELFF
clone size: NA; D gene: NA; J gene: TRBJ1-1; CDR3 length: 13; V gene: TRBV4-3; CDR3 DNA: TGCGCCAGCAGCCAGGGAGGAAACACTGAAGCTTTCTTT; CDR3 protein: CASSQGGNTEAFF
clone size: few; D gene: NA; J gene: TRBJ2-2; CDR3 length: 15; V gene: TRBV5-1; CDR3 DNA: TGCGCCAGCAGCTCGGGGCGGGAGAACACCGGGGAGCTGTTTTTT; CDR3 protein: CASSSGRENTGELFF
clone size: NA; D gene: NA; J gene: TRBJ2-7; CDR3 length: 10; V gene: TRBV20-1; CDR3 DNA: TGCAGTGCTAACGGCTACGAGCAGTACTTC; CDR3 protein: CSANGYEQYF
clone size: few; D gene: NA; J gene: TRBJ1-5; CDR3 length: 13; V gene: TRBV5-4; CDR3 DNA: TGTGCCAGCAGCTTGGATGCGGGTCAGCCCCAGCATTTT; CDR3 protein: CASSLDAGQPQHF
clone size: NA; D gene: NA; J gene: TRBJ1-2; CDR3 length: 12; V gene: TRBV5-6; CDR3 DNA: TGTGCCAGCAGCGCTGGTCAGGGCGGGAACACCTTC; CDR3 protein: CASSAGQGGNTF
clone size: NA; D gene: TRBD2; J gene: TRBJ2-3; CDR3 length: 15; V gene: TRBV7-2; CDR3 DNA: TGTGCCAGCAGCATGACTAGCGGATTCACAGATACGCAGTATTTT; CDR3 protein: CASSMTSGFTDTQYF
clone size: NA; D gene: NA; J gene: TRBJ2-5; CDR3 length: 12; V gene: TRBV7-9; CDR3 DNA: TGTGCCAGCAGCCGGGACTCGGGGACCCAGTACTTC; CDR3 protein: CASSRDSGTQYF
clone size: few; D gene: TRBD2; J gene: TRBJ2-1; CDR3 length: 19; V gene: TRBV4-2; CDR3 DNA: TGTGCCAGCAGCCAAGATCCGACTAGCGGGAGGGCCTTCTACAATGAGCAGTTCTTC; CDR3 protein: CASSQDPTSGRAFYNEQFF
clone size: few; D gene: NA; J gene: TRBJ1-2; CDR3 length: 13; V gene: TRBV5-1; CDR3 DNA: TGCGCCAGCAGTGACGGACAGCCCTATGGCTACACCTTC; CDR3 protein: CASSDGQPYGYTF
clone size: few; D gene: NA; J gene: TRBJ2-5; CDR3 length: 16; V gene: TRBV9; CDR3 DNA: TGTGCCAGCAGCGTAGACCAGGGGCATGTCTCGGAGACCCAGTACTTC; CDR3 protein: CASSVDQGHVSETQYF
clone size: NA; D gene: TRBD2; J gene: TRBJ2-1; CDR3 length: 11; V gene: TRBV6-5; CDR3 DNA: TGTGCCAGCAGGGATCCGGGACTAGCGTTCTTC; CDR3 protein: CASRDPGLAFF
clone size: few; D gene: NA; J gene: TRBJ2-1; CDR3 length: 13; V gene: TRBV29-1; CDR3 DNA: TGCAGCGTTGGGACACGGCAACGGAATGAGCAGTTCTTC; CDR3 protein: CSVGTRQRNEQFF
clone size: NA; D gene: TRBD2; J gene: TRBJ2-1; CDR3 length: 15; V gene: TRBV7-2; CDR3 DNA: TGTGCCAGCAGCCTAGGACTAGCGGGGACCAATGAGCAGTTCTTC; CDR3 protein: CASSLGLAGTNEQFF
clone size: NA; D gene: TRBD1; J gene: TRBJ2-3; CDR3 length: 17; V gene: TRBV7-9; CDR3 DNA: TGTGCCAGCAGCTTAGGAACAGGGGTGATGAGCACAGATACGCAGTATTTT; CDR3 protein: CASSLGTGVMSTDTQYF
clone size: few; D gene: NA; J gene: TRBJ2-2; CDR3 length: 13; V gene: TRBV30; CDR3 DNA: TGTGCCTGGACTAGGCGTACCCACGGGGAGCTGTTTTTT; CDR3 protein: CAWTRRTHGELFF
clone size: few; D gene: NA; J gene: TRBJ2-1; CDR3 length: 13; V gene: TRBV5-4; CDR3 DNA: TGTGCCAGCAGCTTACTAGCCTACAATGAGCAGTTCTTC; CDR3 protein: CASSLLAYNEQFF
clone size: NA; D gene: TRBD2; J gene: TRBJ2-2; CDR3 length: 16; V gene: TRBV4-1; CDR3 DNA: TGCGCCAGCAGCCAAGCGGGGGGAGGGAACACCGGGGAGCTGTTTTTT; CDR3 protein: CASSQAGGGNTGELFF
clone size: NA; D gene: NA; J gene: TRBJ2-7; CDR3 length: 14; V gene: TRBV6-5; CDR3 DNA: TGTGCCAGCAGTCCATACGGACAAGTCTACGAGCAGTACTTC; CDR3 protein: CASSPYGQVYEQYF
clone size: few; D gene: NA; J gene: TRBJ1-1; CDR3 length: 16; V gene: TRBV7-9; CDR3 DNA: TGTGCCAGCAGCCACGGGAGCCTCAGATGGAACACTGAAGCTTTCTTT; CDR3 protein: CASSHGSLRWNTEAFF
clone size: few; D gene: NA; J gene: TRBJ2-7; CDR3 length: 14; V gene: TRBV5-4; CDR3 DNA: TGTGCCAGCAGCGATAGGTCGGGTGGCTACGAGCAGTACTTC; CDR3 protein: CASSDRSGGYEQYF
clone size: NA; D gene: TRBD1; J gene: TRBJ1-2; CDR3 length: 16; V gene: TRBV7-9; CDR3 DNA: TGTGCCAGCAGCTTCATCGCCGGGACAGGAGGTTATGGCTACACCTTC; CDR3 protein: CASSFIAGTGGYGYTF
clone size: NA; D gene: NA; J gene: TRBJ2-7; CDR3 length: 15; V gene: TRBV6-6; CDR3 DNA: TGTGCCAGCAGTTACTCGTTGGACACCAACTACGAGCAGTACTTC; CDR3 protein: CASSYSLDTNYEQYF
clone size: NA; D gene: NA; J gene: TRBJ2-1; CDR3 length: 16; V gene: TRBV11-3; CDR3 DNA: TGTGCCAGCAGCTTAGTTTTAGCGGATGACTACAATGAGCAGTTCTTC; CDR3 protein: CASSLVLADDYNEQFF